The entry below describes one T cell receptor beta chain. Its antigen has not been determined. Within one base of it there is no much larger clone, and no base qualities were kept. The data are from a study of control samples from healthy donors and cancer patients (dated by TCRdb to between 2020 and 2021). Library method: the immunoSEQ multiplex PCR assay. The table was pulled from immuneACCESS by TCRdb, which kept in-frame rearrangements only. Such tables lose some clones; where checked, under half of the loss comes from unresolved V genes, and the rest has no known cause. Within this sample are 150,000 to 200,000 clones, with roughly 95% of them counted one time only. The ten largest account for under 1.2% of the sample. CDR3 length: 13 amino acids, cysteine to phenylalanine. Solely the CDR3 DNA is kept, with 39 bases framed from the first base. V is reduced by 7 bases and J by 8 bases, leaving a spacing of 17 bases between them. CDR1 and CDR2 are drawn from the germline V gene (reference sequence): LNHDA, SQIVND.

The sequence came from a woman in her thirties in good health. Sequenced input: blood. The chain is made from TRBV19 and TRBJ1-1; no confident D gene assignment can be made. The DNA reads TGTGCCAGTATCCTCTCGGGAAAGGGCGAAGCTTTCTTT. It translates to CASILSGKGEAFF.